These T cell receptor beta chains were read from a single sample in a study of T-cell memory formation after mild COVID-19. A single record per CDR3 protein comes from TCRdb applying MiXCR to the 5' RACE reads. Here the sample spans about 420,000 distinct CDR3 sequences, around 22% being singletons. Sequencing was carried out using PBMCs or a T cell subset sorted from them (not recorded which). The receptor set was obtained from an adult woman who had mild COVID-19 (a few samples of this study predate the infection). Cell type and time point are not known. The CDR3 runs from the conserved cysteine through the conserved F or W. D genes are given only for firm matches. A clone size is listed for some rows: how often the clone was seen (once, few, many), or a class if it is expanded.

>NA|TRBV2|TRBD1|TRBJ2-1
CAGGTGTYNEQFF
TGTGCCGGCGGGACAGGGACCTACAATGAGCAGTTCTTC
>many|TRBV7-9|NA|TRBJ2-1
CASSRPESGQFF
TGTGCCAGCAGTAGACCGGAGTCGGGGCAGTTCTTC
>few|TRBV6-6|NA|TRBJ2-5
CASSYSVGGTQYF
TGTGCCAGCAGTTACTCAGTAGGGGGGACCCAGTACTTC
>few|TRBV4-3|NA|TRBJ2-3
CASSQGRNTDTQYF
TGCGCCAGCAGCCAAGGCAGGAACACAGATACGCAGTATTTT
>NA|TRBV5-6|TRBD1|TRBJ2-1
CASSWTTGDDEQFF
TGTGCCAGCAGCTGGACGACAGGGGACGATGAGCAGTTCTTC
>NA|TRBV5-1|TRBD2|TRBJ2-1
CASSWRASGVATGFNEQFF
TGCGCCAGCAGCTGGCGGGCTAGCGGGGTGGCCACGGGCTTCAATGAGCAGTTCTTC
>NA|TRBV7-3|TRBD2|TRBJ2-1
CASSLGGFTRGRRDEQFF
TGTGCCAGCAGCTTGGGAGGGTTCACTAGAGGCCGGAGGGATGAGCAGTTCTTC
>NA|TRBV30|TRBD2|TRBJ2-2
CAWKKRGGRYTGELFF
TGTGCCTGGAAGAAACGGGGGGGCCGGTACACCGGGGAGCTGTTTTTT
>few|TRBV11-1|NA|TRBJ2-4
CASSLQGRPENIQYF
TGTGCCAGCAGCTTACAGGGGAGGCCAGAAAACATTCAGTACTTC
>NA|TRBV15|NA|TRBJ1-1
CATSPNLNTEAFF
TGTGCCACCAGCCCGAACCTGAACACTGAAGCTTTCTTT
>few|TRBV30|TRBD1|TRBJ2-7
CAWSGTGGGSYEQYF
TGTGCCTGGAGCGGGACAGGGGGGGGCTCCTACGAGCAGTACTTC
>NA|TRBV5-1|NA|TRBJ2-7
CASSLEGEAYEQYF
TGCGCCAGCAGCTTGGAGGGGGAGGCCTACGAGCAGTACTTC
>NA|TRBV12-3/TRBV12-4|TRBD1|TRBJ2-5
CASGWDRGETQYF
TGTGCCAGCGGCTGGGACAGGGGGGAGACCCAGTACTTC
>NA|TRBV6-2/TRBV6-3|NA|TRBJ2-6
CASSSGPNVLTF
TGTGCCAGCAGTTCCGGGCCTAACGTCCTGACTTTC
>few|TRBV30|NA|TRBJ1-1
CAWSSRGPRAFF
TGTGCCTGGAGTAGCAGGGGCCCACGAGCTTTCTTT
>many|TRBV5-1|TRBD1|TRBJ2-5
CASSPDREETQYF
TGTGCCAGCAGCCCGGACAGGGAAGAGACCCAGTACTTC
>few|TRBV25-1|NA|TRBJ1-5
CARSNQPQHF
TGTGCCAGATCGAATCAGCCCCAGCATTTT
>NA|TRBV12-3/TRBV12-4|NA|TRBJ1-2
CASRTSPFEGNPYGYTF
TGTGCCAGCAGAACTTCCCCGTTCGAGGGGAACCCTTATGGCTACACCTTC
>once|TRBV5-1|NA|TRBJ2-5
CASSLPVGLETQYF
TGCGCCAGCAGCTTACCTGTGGGCCTAGAGACCCAGTACTTC
>few|TRBV3-1|NA|TRBJ2-2
CASSLLLTTGELFF
TGTGCCAGCAGCCTTTTGCTAACTACCGGGGAGCTGTTTTTT
>NA|TRBV29-1|NA|TRBJ1-1
CSVCPGGRTEAFF
TGCAGCGTCTGCCCCGGGGGGCGCACTGAAGCTTTCTTT
>few|TRBV7-2|NA|TRBJ2-3
CASSFHRRTQYF
TGTGCCAGCAGCTTTCATCGGCGGACGCAGTATTTT
>NA|TRBV6-5|NA|TRBJ2-2
CASSPPWGELFF
TGTGCCAGCAGTCCCCCCTGGGGGGAGCTGTTTTTT
>NA|TRBV12-3/TRBV12-4|TRBD1|TRBJ2-2
CASSSPISGGTGELFF
TGTGCCAGCAGTTCTCCAATTTCAGGGGGCACCGGGGAGCTGTTTTTT
>few|TRBV5-5|NA|TRBJ1-2
CASSLGRTEVYGYTF
TGTGCCAGCAGCTTGGGTCGGACGGAGGTCTATGGCTACACCTTC
>NA|TRBV5-6|NA|TRBJ1-1
CASSARQGQAEAFF
TGTGCCAGCAGCGCGCGCCAGGGGCAAGCTGAAGCTTTCTTT
>few|TRBV30|NA|TRBJ2-7
CAWSRQGYEQYF
TGTGCCTGGAGCCGCCAGGGTTACGAGCAGTACTTC
>NA|TRBV7-2|TRBD1|TRBJ1-3
CASSLAGGAPGNTIYF
TGTGCCAGCAGCTTAGCAGGGGGCGCCCCTGGAAACACCATATATTTT
>few|TRBV29-1|TRBD2|TRBJ2-1
CSVEGADGRAGEQFF
TGCAGCGTTGAAGGGGCGGACGGGAGGGCGGGTGAGCAGTTCTTC
>few|TRBV5-1|TRBD2|TRBJ2-3
CASSPLGGRAETDTQYF
TGCGCCAGCAGCCCCCTTGGCGGGAGGGCCGAAACAGATACGCAGTATTTT
>NA|TRBV5-1|NA|TRBJ2-3
CASSLGEAQYF
TGCGCCAGCAGCCTAGGCGAAGCGCAGTATTTT
>few|TRBV10-3|NA|TRBJ2-3
CAISESLDPRTDTQYF
TGTGCCATCAGTGAGTCATTGGACCCCCGCACAGATACGCAGTATTTT
>NA|TRBV7-2|NA|TRBJ2-1
CASSLVTVEQFF
TGTGCCAGCAGCTTAGTTACTGTTGAGCAGTTCTTC
>NA|TRBV27|NA|TRBJ2-2
CASSLDSSINTGELFF
TGTGCCAGCAGTTTAGACAGCTCAATAAACACCGGGGAGCTGTTTTTT
>few|TRBV6-6|TRBD2|TRBJ2-2
CASSYKREGSGELFF
TGTGCCAGCAGTTACAAGCGGGAGGGATCCGGGGAGCTGTTTTTT
>few|TRBV2|NA|TRBJ2-1
CANLARGIPGNEQFF
TGTGCCAACTTGGCCCGGGGGATCCCGGGCAATGAGCAGTTCTTC
>NA|TRBV25-1|TRBD1|TRBJ2-7
CASSGYRTGNQQYF
TGTGCCAGCAGTGGTTATCGGACAGGGAACCAGCAGTACTTC
>NA|TRBV29-1|NA|TRBJ2-3
CSVIPGSDTQYF
TGCAGCGTTATCCCCGGGAGTGATACGCAGTATTTT
>NA|TRBV7-9|TRBD1|TRBJ1-1
CASIQDRDTEAFF
TGTGCCAGCATCCAGGACAGGGACACTGAAGCTTTCTTT
>NA|TRBV4-1|TRBD1|TRBJ1-3
CASSQPGTDHSGNTIYF
TGCGCCAGCAGCCAGCCGGGGACAGACCACTCTGGAAACACCATATATTTT
>NA|TRBV5-1|NA|TRBJ2-2
CASSLSSANTGELFF
TGCGCCAGCAGCTTGTCGTCCGCGAACACCGGGGAGCTGTTTTTT
>few|TRBV12-3/TRBV12-4|NA|TRBJ1-5
CASSLGTGSGQPQHF
TGTGCCAGCAGTTTAGGTACAGGGTCGGGTCAGCCCCAGCATTTT
>NA|TRBV10-3|TRBD2|TRBJ2-3
CAGREAGSVTQYF
TGTGCCGGGCGGGAGGCGGGAAGCGTTACGCAGTATTTT
>NA|TRBV29-1|TRBD2|TRBJ2-6
CSVEGGVGANVLTF
TGCAGCGTTGAGGGAGGGGTTGGGGCCAACGTCCTGACTTTC
>NA|TRBV6-5|NA|TRBJ1-1
CASSWTAINTEAFF
TGTGCCAGCAGTTGGACGGCCATTAACACTGAAGCTTTCTTT
>NA|TRBV7-7|NA|TRBJ2-3
CASSLGGPGPDTQYF
TGTGCTAGCAGCTTAGGAGGTCCGGGCCCAGATACGCAGTATTTT
>few|TRBV7-9|NA|TRBJ2-5
CASSLVLSEETQYF
TGTGCCAGCAGCTTAGTGCTCAGCGAAGAGACCCAGTACTTC
>NA|TRBV4-1|TRBD1|TRBJ1-1
CASSQFPGQGGISEAFF
TGCGCCAGCAGCCAATTCCCGGGACAGGGCGGTATCTCTGAAGCTTTCTTT
>NA|TRBV4-3|NA|TRBJ1-2
CASSQDSGANYGYTF
TGCGCCAGCAGCCAAGACAGCGGGGCCAACTATGGCTACACCTTC
>NA|TRBV30|TRBD2|TRBJ2-3
CAWSVGLAGDTDTQYF
TGTGCCTGGAGTGTCGGTCTAGCGGGGGACACAGATACGCAGTATTTT
>few|TRBV3-1|NA|TRBJ1-1
CASRSTGVEAFF
TGTGCCAGCAGATCCACCGGGGTTGAAGCTTTCTTT
>few|TRBV4-2|NA|TRBJ2-1
CASSQDLSEYNEQFF
TGTGCCAGCAGCCAAGATCTGAGCGAATACAATGAGCAGTTCTTC
>few|TRBV6-2/TRBV6-3|TRBD2|TRBJ2-1
CASSDSGLANNEQFF
TGTGCCAGCAGTGACTCGGGACTAGCTAACAATGAGCAGTTCTTC
>NA|TRBV7-8|TRBD1|TRBJ2-1
CASSLARGGPLDNEQFF
TGTGCCAGCAGCTTAGCGCGAGGGGGCCCTTTAGACAATGAGCAGTTCTTC
>NA|TRBV27|NA|TRBJ2-5
CASSLYLPRGEETQYF
TGTGCCAGCAGTTTATATCTACCGAGGGGGGAAGAGACCCAGTACTTC
>few|TRBV24-1|TRBD2|TRBJ2-1
CATSDLGLAGGGYNEQFF
TGTGCCACCAGTGATTTGGGACTAGCGGGAGGAGGGTACAATGAGCAGTTCTTC
>few|TRBV7-9|NA|TRBJ2-2
CATATGELFF
TGTGCCACCGCCACCGGGGAGCTGTTTTTT